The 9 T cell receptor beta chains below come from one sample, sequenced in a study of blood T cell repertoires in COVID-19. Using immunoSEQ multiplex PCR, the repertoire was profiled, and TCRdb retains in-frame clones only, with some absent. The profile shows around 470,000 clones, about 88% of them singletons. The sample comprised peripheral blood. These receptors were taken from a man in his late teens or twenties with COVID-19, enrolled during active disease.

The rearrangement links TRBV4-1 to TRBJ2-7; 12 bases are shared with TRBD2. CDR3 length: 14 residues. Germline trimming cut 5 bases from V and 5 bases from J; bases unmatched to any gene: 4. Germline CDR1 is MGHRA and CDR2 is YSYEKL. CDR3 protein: CASSSLAGGDEQYF. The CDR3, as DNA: TGCGCCAGCAGCTCTCTAGCGGGAGGGGACGAGCAGTACTTC.

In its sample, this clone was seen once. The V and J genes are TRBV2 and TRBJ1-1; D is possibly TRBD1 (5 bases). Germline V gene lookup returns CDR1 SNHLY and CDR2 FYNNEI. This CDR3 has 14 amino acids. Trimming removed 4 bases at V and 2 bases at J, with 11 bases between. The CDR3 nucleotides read TGTGCCAGCAGTGCCCTCGGGGGAAACACTGAAGCTTTCTTT. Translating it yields CASSALGGNTEAFF. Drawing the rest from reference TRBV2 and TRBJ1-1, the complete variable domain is EPEVTQTPSHQVTQMGQEVILRCVPISNHLYFYWYRQILGQKVEFLVSFYNNEISEKSEIFDDQFSVERPDGSNFTLKIRSTKLEDSAMYFCASSALGGNTEAFFGQGTRLTVV.

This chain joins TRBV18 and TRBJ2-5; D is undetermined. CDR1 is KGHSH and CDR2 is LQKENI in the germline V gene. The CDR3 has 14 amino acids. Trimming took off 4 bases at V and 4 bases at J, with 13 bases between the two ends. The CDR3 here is CASSLDQVRETQYF. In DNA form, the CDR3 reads TGTGCCAGCTCACTCGATCAGGTTCGAGAGACCCAGTACTTC. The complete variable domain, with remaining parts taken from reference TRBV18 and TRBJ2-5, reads NAGVMQNPRHLVRRRGQEARLRCSPMKGHSHVYWYRQLPEEGLKFMVYLQKENIIDESGMPKERFSAEFPKEGPSILRIQQVVRGDSAAYFCASSLDQVRETQYFGPGTRLLVL.

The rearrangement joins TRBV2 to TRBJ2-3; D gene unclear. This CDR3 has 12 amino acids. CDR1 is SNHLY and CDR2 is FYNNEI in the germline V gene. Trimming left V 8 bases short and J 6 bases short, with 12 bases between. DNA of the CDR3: TGTGCCAGCTTCATAAGCTCTGATACGCAGTATTTT. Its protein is CASFISSDTQYF. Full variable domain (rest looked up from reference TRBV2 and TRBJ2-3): EPEVTQTPSHQVTQMGQEVILRCVPISNHLYFYWYRQILGQKVEFLVSFYNNEISEKSEIFDDQFSVERPDGSNFTLKIRSTKLEDSAMYFCASFISSDTQYFGPGTRLTVL.

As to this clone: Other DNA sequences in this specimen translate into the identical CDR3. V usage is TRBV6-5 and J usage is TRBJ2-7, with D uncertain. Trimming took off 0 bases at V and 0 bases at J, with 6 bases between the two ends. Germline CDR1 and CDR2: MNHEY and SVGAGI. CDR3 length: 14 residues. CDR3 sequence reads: CASSYSTVSYEQYF. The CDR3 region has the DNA TGTGCCAGCAGTTACTCCACGGTCTCCTACGAGCAGTACTTC.

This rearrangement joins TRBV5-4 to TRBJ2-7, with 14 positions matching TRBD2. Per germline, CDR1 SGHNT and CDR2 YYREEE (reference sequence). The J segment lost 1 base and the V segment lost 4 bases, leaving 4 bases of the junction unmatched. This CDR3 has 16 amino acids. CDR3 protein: CASSRGTSGGSYEQYF. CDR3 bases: TGTGCCAGCAGCCGGGGGACTAGCGGGGGATCCTACGAGCAGTACTTC.

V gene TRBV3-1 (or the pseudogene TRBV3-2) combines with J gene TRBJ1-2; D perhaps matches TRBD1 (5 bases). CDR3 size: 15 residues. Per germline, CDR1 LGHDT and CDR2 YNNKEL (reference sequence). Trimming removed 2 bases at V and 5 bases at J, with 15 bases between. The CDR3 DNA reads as TGTGCCAGCAGCCAAACAGGCCCTTCGGTATATGGCTACACCTTC. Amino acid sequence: CASSQTGPSVYGYTF.

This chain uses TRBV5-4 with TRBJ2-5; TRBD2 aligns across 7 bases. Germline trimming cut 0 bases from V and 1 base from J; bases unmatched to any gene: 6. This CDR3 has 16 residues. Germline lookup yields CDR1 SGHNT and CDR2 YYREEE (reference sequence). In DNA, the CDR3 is TGTGCCAGCAGCTTGGCGACTAGCCCGATCCAAGAGACCCAGTACTTC. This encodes CASSLATSPIQETQYF. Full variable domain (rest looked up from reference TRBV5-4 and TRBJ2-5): ETGVTQSPTHLIKTRGQQVTLRCSSQSGHNTVSWYQQALGQGPQFIFQYYREEENGRGNFPPRFSGLQFPNYSSELNVNALELDDSALYLCASSLATSPIQETQYFGPGTRLLVL.

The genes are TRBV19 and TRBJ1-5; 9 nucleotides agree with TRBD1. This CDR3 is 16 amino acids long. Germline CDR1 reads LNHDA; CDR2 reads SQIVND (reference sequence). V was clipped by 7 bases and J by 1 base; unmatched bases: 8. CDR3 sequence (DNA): TGTGCCAGTACCTCGGGACAGGGTGTAAGCAATCAGCCCCAGCATTTT. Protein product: CASTSGQGVSNQPQHF.